The rows below give T cell receptor beta chains drawn from one sample of a study of T cell responses to AZD1222 COVID-19 vaccine. Clones were read by immunoSEQ multiplex PCR, and TCRdb kept only the in-frame ones, dropping some. This repertoire shows some 120,000 clones, roughly 87% found once; its top ten account for approximately 1.6%. The sequenced sample was peripheral blood, obtained on day 0 of AZD1222 vaccination. Receptors were obtained from an adult in good health. Both conserved end residues are part of each CDR3.

j_call v_call cdr3_aa
TRBJ2-3 TRBV19 CASSAKDSASPDTQYF
TRBJ2-1 TRBV28 CASSAPGQGAAYNEQFF
TRBJ1-2 TRBV6-2/TRBV6-3 CASSSSNNYGYTF
TRBJ2-7 TRBV7-2 CASMGESSYEQYF
TRBJ2-5 TRBV5-6 CASSLRETQYF
TRBJ1-1 TRBV7-9 CASSLGRDRGVTEAFF
TRBJ2-1 TRBV9 CASSATPSSYNEQFF
TRBJ1-2 TRBV28 CASSHDGDYGYTF
TRBJ1-2 TRBV28 CASSPIGQGFGYGYTF
TRBJ2-4 TRBV14 CASSQAQVGKNIQYF
TRBJ1-5 TRBV28 CASSLNREGQPQHF
TRBJ2-3 TRBV24-1 CATSERANLGDTQYF
TRBJ2-1 TRBV7-9 CASSPNATSGHRNEQFF
TRBJ1-4 TRBV7-2 CASSLGAFNEKLFF
TRBJ2-1 TRBV7-3 CASSPGTGGNEQFF
TRBJ2-7 TRBV4-3 CASSQDSGGPSSYEQYF
TRBJ1-1 TRBV4-1 CASSQLPGPPGLAMNTEAFF
TRBJ2-1 TRBV7-2 CASSFRTSGNNEQFF
TRBJ2-7 TRBV5-1 CASSLGTGGYEQYF
TRBJ2-5 TRBV19 CASSIATQETQYF
TRBJ1-2 TRBV14 CASSQDPRGFYGYTF
TRBJ1-5 TRBV5-1 CASSLGQGDQPQHF
TRBJ1-4 TRBV5-1 CASSSIFGANEKLFF
TRBJ2-3 TRBV7-9 CASSFGGGSLSSDTQYF
TRBJ2-2 TRBV10-3 CAISESGSGTGELFF
TRBJ2-3 TRBV3-1/TRBV3-2 CASSQVPGLAVTDTQYF
TRBJ1-6 TRBV5-1 CASSLEWTNSPLHF
TRBJ2-1 TRBV18 CASSRERGVHNEQFF
TRBJ2-5 TRBV18 CASSPRGGQETQYF
TRBJ1-5 TRBV7-2 CASSLAFRGGNQPQHF
TRBJ2-1 TRBV4-2 CASSQVQANEQFF
TRBJ2-2 TRBV27 CASSLSNRGPFHWELFF
TRBJ2-3 TRBV7-9 CASSLALGDPGDTQYF
TRBJ2-3 TRBV5-5 CASRLPYGSTDTQYF
TRBJ1-2 TRBV7-9 CASSLAIRGEDGYTF
TRBJ2-1 TRBV6-2/TRBV6-3 CASSYSRDRSSYNEQFF
TRBJ2-7 TRBV6-5 CASSYSGEGQYEQYF
TRBJ2-7 TRBV9 CASSVGSGTEQYF
TRBJ2-7 TRBV14 CASSHPPSGEQYF
TRBJ1-3 TRBV7-6 CASSPEGTASSGNTIYF
TRBJ1-1 TRBV12-5 CASGLSQTNTEAFF
TRBJ2-7 TRBV9 CASSVDTGSYEQYF
TRBJ2-3 TRBV5-1 CASSPGTSGDTQYF
TRBJ1-5 TRBV4-1 CASSQRGGDFDNQPQHF
TRBJ1-4 TRBV28 CASSFPGRGANEKLFF
TRBJ1-2 TRBV4-1 CASSQDQQGLMNGYTF